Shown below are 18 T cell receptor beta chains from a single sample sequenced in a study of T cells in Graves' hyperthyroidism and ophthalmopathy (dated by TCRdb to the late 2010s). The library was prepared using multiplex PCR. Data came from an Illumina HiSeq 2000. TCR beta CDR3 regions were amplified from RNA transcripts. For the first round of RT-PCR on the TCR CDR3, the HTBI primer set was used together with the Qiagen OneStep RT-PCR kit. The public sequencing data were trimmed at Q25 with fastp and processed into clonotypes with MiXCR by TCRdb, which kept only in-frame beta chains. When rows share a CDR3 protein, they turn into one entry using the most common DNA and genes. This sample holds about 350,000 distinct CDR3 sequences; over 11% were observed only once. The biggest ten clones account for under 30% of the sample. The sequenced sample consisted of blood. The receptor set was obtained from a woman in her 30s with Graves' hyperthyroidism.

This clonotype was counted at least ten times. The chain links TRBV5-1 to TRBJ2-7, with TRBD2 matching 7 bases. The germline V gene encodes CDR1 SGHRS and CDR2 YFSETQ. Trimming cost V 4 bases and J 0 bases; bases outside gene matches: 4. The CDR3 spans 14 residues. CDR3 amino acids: CASSPSSGSYEQYF. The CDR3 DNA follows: TGCGCCAGCAGCCCGTCTAGCGGCTCCTACGAGCAGTACTTC.

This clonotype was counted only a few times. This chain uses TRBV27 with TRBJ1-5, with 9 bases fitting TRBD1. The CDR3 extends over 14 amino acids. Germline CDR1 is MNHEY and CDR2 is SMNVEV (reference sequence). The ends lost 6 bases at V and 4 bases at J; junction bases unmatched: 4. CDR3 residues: CASRGQGFNQPQHF. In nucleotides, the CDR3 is TGTGCCAGCAGAGGACAGGGGTTTAATCAGCCCCAGCATTTT.

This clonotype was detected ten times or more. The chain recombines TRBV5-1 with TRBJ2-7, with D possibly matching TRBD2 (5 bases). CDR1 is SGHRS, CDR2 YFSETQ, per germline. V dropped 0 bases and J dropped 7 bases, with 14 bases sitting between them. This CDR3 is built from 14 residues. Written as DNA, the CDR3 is TGCGCCAGCAGCTTGGACTCAGGACCGGGGGAGCAGTACTTC. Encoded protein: CASSLDSGPGEQYF.

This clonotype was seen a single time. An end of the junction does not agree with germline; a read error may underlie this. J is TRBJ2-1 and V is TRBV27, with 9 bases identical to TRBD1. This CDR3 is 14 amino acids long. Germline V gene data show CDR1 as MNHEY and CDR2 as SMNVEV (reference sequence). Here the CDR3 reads CAGSLWDRANEQFF. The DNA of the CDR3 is TGTGCCGGCAGTTTATGGGACAGGGCCAATGAGCAGTTCTTC.

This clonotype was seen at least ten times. The CDR3 DNA follows: TGTGCCAGCAGCCAAGATGGGCTACGTACCGGGGAGCTGTTTTTT. Encoded protein: CASSQDGLRTGELFF. J is TRBJ2-2 and V is TRBV14; unclear D gene. CDR1 is SGHDN and CDR2 is FVKESK in the germline V gene. CDR3 size: 15 residues. Trimming stripped 0 bases from V and 5 bases from J, with 10 bases between.

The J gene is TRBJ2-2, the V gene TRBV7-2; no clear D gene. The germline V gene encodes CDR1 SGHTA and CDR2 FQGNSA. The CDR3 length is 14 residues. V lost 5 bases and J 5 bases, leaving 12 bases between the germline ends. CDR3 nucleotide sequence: TGTGCCAGCAGCGTAACCGGTCCAACCGGGGAGCTGTTTTTT. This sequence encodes CASSVTGPTGELFF.

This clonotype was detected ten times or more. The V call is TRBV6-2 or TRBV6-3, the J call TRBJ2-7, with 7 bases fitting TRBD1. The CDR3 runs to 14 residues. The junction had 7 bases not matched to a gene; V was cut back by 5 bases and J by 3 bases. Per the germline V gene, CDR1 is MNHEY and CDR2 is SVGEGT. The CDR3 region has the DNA TGTGCCAGCAGTCACAGGGGACGTTACTACGAGCAGTACTTC. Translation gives CASSHRGRYYEQYF.

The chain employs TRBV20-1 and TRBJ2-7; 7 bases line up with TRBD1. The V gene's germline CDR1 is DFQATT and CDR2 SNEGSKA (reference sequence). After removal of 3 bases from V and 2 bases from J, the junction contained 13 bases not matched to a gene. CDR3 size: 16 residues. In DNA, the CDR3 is TGCAGTGCTAGCGGATACCGGGACAGAAATCCCTACGAGCAGTACTTC. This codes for CSASGYRDRNPYEQYF.

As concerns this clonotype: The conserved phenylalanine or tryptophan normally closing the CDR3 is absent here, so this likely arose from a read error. CDR3 in DNA: TGTGCCAGCAGTAACAACCGTGGATCAGGGTTGGTCCTTCAGCAGCCCCAGCATTAT. Its translation is CASSNNRGSGLVLQQPQHY. The rearrangement links TRBV6-2 or TRBV6-3 to TRBJ1-5; D might be TRBD1 (5 bases). This CDR3 has 19 amino acids. The germline V gene encodes CDR1 MNHEY and CDR2 SVGEGT. V was trimmed by 5 bases and J by 7 bases, leaving 30 bases between them.

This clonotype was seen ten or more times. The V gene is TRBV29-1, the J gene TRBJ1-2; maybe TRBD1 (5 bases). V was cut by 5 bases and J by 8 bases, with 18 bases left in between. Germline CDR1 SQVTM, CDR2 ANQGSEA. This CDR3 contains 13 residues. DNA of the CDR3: TGCAGCGTTTCTCCCTGGGGGGTTAGGGGCTACACCTTC. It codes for CSVSPWGVRGYTF.

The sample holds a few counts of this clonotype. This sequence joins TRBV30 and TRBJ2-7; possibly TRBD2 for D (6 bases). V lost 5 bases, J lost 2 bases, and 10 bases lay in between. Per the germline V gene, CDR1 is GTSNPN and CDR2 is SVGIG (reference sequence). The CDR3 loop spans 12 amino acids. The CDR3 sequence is CAWAIAAYEQYF. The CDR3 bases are TGTGCCTGGGCGATAGCGGCCTACGAGCAGTACTTC. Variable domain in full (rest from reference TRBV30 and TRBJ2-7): SQTIHQWPATLVQPVGSPLSLECTVEGTSNPNLYWYRQAAGRGLQLLFYSVGIGQISSEVPQNLSASRPQDRQFILSSKKLLLSDSGFYLCAWAIAAYEQYFGPGTRLTVT.

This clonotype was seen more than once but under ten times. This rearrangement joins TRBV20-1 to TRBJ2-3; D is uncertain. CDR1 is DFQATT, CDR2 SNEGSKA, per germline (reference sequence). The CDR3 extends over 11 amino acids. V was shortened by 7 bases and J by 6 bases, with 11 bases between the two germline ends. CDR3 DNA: TGCAGTGAACGGAAAGGGGATACGCAGTATTTT. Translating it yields CSERKGDTQYF.

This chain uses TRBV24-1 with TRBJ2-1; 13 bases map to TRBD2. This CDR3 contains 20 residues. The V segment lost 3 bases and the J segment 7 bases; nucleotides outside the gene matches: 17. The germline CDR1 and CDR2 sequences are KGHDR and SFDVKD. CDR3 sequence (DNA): TGTGCCACCAGTGATCCCGGACTAGCGGGAGAAGGGCCCTCGGGGAATGAGCAGTTCTTC. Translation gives CATSDPGLAGEGPSGNEQFF.

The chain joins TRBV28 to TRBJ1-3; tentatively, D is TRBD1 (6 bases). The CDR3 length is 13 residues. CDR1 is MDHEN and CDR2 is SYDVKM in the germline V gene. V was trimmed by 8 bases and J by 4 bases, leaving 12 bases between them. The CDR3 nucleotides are TGTGCCAGCGGTGGGACAACGGGAAACACCATATATTTT. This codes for CASGGTTGNTIYF.

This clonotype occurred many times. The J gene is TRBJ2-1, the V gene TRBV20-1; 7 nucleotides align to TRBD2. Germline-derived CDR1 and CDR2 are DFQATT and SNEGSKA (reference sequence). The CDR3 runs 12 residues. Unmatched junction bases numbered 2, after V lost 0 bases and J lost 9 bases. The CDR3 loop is CSAREREFEQFF. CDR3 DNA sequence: TGCAGTGCTAGAGAGCGGGAGTTTGAGCAGTTCTTC.

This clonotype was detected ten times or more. The CDR3 sequence is CASSPPGTGAGQPQHF. CDR3 bases: TGTGCCAGCTCACCACCCGGGACAGGGGCGGGTCAGCCCCAGCATTTT. The rearrangement joins TRBV18 to TRBJ1-5, with 10 positions matching TRBD1. Germline V lookup: CDR1 KGHSH, CDR2 LQKENI. The V segment lost 0 bases and the J segment 6 bases; nucleotides outside the gene matches: 5. The CDR3 length is 16 residues.

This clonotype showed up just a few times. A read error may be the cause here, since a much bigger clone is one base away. CDR3 coding DNA: TGTGCCAGCAGCTGCAGTAGGGTGGAAGATACGCAGTATTTT. Translated, it gives CASSCSRVEDTQYF. This sequence joins TRBV6-2 or TRBV6-3 and TRBJ2-3; D call uncertain. The V and J ends lost 6 bases and 5 bases respectively, with 15 bases between them. This CDR3 spans 14 amino acids. Per germline, CDR1 MNHEY and CDR2 SVGEGT.

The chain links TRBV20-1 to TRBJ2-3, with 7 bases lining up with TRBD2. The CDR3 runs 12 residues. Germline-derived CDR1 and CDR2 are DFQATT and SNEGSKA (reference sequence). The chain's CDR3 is CSLTSSTDTQYF. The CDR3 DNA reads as TGCAGCCTGACTAGCAGCACAGATACGCAGTATTTT.